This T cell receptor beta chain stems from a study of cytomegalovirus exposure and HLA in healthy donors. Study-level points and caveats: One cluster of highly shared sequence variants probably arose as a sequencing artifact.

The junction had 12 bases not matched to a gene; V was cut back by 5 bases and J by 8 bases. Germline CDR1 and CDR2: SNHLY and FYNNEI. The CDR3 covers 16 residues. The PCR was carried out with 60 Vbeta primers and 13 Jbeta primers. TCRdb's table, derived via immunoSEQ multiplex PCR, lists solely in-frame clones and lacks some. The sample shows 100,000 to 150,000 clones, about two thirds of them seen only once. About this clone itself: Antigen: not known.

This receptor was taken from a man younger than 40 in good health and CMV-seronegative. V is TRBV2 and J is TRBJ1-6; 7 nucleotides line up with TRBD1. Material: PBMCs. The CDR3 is CASSTGAAPVDSPLHF. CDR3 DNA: TGTGCCAGCAGTACAGGGGCAGCCCCAGTGGATTCACCCCTCCACTTT.